This TCR beta chain was obtained from a study of beta chain features in type 1 diabetes. Study at large: Examination covered under 120 million sorted cells spanning all samples. Findings and caveats of the study: Type 1 diabetes patients had VDJ junctions that carried fewer insertions and more deletions. Over-representation of high TCR-expressing cells was a possible consequence of cDNA sequencing.

Expressed TCRB transcripts got sequenced, as all isolated RNA was reverse transcribed. Clones were read by immunoSEQ multiplex PCR, and TCRdb kept only the in-frame ones, dropping some. The data hold about 220,000 clones, with approximately 10% observed a single time. The sample holds a few counts of this clone. The antigen is undetermined. A CD45RO/CCR7/CD25/CD127/CD95/CD27 panel sorted naive, central memory, regulatory and stem cell-like memory CD4+ cells. The CDR3 is made up of 12 amino acids. Germline values: CDR1 SQVTM, CDR2 ANQGSEA. The sequencing sample was made of central memory CD4+ T cells from blood. The receptor comes from a young man in good health. The chain joins TRBV29-1 to TRBJ1-5; D is perhaps TRBD1 (5 bases). CDR3 sequence (DNA): TGCTGGGACGAGCTTTGCAATCAGCCCCAGCATTTT. Protein product: CWDELCNQPQHF.